What follows are 10 T cell receptor beta chains derived from one specimen sequenced in a study of blood T cell repertoires in COVID-19. The data were produced by immunoSEQ multiplex PCR, yet TCRdb's version contains in-frame clones alone and is incomplete. The sample records fewer than 700,000 clones, roughly nine tenths being singletons. The source material was peripheral blood. The receptors come from a woman in her 50s with COVID-19, enrolled during active disease.

CDR3 DNA: TGTGCCAGCAGTGTAGCGGGGACAGGGTCGTTTGAACTGTTTTTT. This codes for CASSVAGTGSFELFF. The chain recombines TRBV25-1 with TRBJ1-4; 9 nucleotides agree with TRBD1. V was clipped by 4 bases and J by 12 bases; unmatched bases: 12. The germline V gene encodes CDR1 MGHDK and CDR2 SYGVNS. The length of the CDR3 is 15 residues.

This rearrangement joins TRBV19 to TRBJ2-2; the match to TRBD1 covers 7 bases. With V trimmed by 5 bases and J by 3 bases, 6 bases remained unmatched. This CDR3 contains 15 residues. The germline V gene has CDR1 LNHDA and CDR2 SQIVND (reference sequence). The CDR3 reads CASSAGTVDTGELFF. CDR3 coding DNA: TGTGCCAGTAGTGCCGGGACAGTAGACACCGGGGAGCTGTTTTTT.

This clone has only one observation. The rearrangement joins TRBV19 to TRBJ2-7, with 12 bases fitting TRBD2. J lost 0 bases, V lost 4 bases, and 1 base had no gene match. The germline V gene has CDR1 LNHDA and CDR2 SQIVND (reference sequence). This CDR3 is 15 amino acids long. CDR3 amino acids: CASSRTSGASYEQYF. The CDR3 bases are TGTGCCAGTAGTAGGACTAGCGGGGCCTCCTACGAGCAGTACTTC.

This chain uses TRBV19 with TRBJ1-5; the D is unclear. Germline V gene sequence: CDR1 LNHDA, CDR2 SQIVND (reference sequence). Trimming left V 0 bases short and J 7 bases short, with 13 bases between. This CDR3 is 15 amino acids long. The CDR3 DNA sequence: TGTGCCAGTAGTATAGACTTCACTCGGGGACAGCCCCAGCATTTT. Encoded protein: CASSIDFTRGQPQHF.

V and J are TRBV6-5 and TRBJ1-1, with a weak D call TRBD1 (5 bases). Trimming left V 0 bases short and J 5 bases short, with 10 bases between. The CDR3 spans 14 residues. Germline assignment: CDR1 MNHEY and CDR2 SVGAGI. The CDR3 loop reads CASSYSAGRTEAFF. In DNA form, the CDR3 reads TGTGCCAGCAGTTACTCTGCAGGGCGGACTGAAGCTTTCTTT.

For the CDR3, the DNA is TGTGCCAGCAGCGTATTTCCGGGAGAGACCCAGTACTTC. As protein: CASSVFPGETQYF. The rearrangement links TRBV9 to TRBJ2-5; D remains unclear. V was pared by 1 base and J by 4 bases, with 8 bases between. This CDR3 region has 13 residues. Germline CDR1 SGDLS, CDR2 YYNGEE.

This clone was seen only once. The chain employs TRBV7-8 and TRBJ2-7, with TRBD1 identical over 7 bases. Germline V gives CDR1 SGHVS, CDR2 FQNEAQ. The CDR3 covers 14 residues. Trimming at V came to 5 bases and at J to 3 bases, leaving 7 bases not matched to a gene. CDR3 in amino acids: CASSQVTGSYEQYF. CDR3 coding DNA: TGTGCCAGCAGCCAAGTGACAGGGAGCTACGAGCAGTACTTC.

This rearrangement joins TRBV7-3 to TRBJ2-7, with D perhaps TRBD1 (6 bases). This CDR3 comprises 13 residues. Germline CDR1 and CDR2: SGHTA and FQGTGA. V lost 2 bases and J lost 3, with 8 bases in between. The CDR3 DNA sequence: TGTGCCAGCAGCTTAGTCAGGGGCTACGAGCAGTACTTC. It encodes CASSLVRGYEQYF.

This chain uses TRBV7-9 with TRBJ1-1; 7 bases line up with TRBD1. V lost 3 bases to trimming and J lost 4 bases; unmatched junction nucleotides: 14. Germline values: CDR1 SEHNR, CDR2 FQNEAQ (reference sequence). CDR3 length equals 17 residues. Here the CDR3 DNA reads TGTGCCAGCAGCTTGATCTCGGGGCAGGGGGGTGCCACTGAAGCTTTCTTT. Amino acids: CASSLISGQGGATEAFF.

This rearrangement joins TRBV3-1 (or the pseudogene TRBV3-2) to TRBJ1-5; D is uncertain. The germline V gene encodes CDR1 LGHDT and CDR2 YNNKEL (reference sequence). This CDR3 comprises 14 residues. Trimming took off 0 bases at V and 11 bases at J, with 14 bases between the two ends. CDR3 DNA: TGTGCCAGCAGCCAAGATAGTAAGGGAGGGTCCCAGCATTTT. Translated: CASSQDSKGGSQHF.